These 19 T cell receptor beta chains were sequenced from one sample in a study of T cells expressing NK-cell markers (TCRdb year 2020). Receptor amplification or capture employed 5' RACE. Data came from an Illumina HiSeq 2000. The reads, reprocessed by TCRdb, yield one row per CDR3 protein sequence and no DNA. This sample's table carries some 410,000 distinct CDR3 sequences. Of the sample, approximately 7% falls within the top ten clones. Sequenced: blood T cells: a sorted CD56 or NKG2C T cell subset, CD4+ or CD8+ T cells, or bulk PBMC T cells (not recorded which). The receptor source for this set is a woman aged 18-70 years in good health.

The chain joins TRBV6-1 to TRBJ2-5. This CDR3 contains 13 residues. Looked up from germline, CDR1 is MNHNS and CDR2 is SASEGT. This chain's CDR3 is CASSPWSLETQYF.

V and J are TRBV25-1 and TRBJ2-1; the D gene TCRdb calls, TRBD2, cannot be checked with no DNA. Germline V CDR1 and CDR2: MGHDK, SYGVNS. CDR3 length: 18 residues. The CDR3 protein is CASSVGTSGASSYNEQFF.

V usage is TRBV29-1 and J usage is TRBJ2-5; without DNA, the TCRdb call of TRBD2 cannot be checked. The CDR3 consists of 12 residues. Germline V CDR1 and CDR2: SQVTM, ANQGSEA. The CDR3: CSAAGDGETQYF. Complete variable domain (other parts from reference TRBV29-1 and TRBJ2-5): SAVISQKPSRDICQRGTSLTIQCQVDSQVTMMFWYRQQPGQSLTLIATANQGSEATYESGFVIDKFPISRPNLTFSTLTVSNMSPEDSSIYLCSAAGDGETQYFGPGTRLLVL.

The genes are TRBV20-1 and TRBJ1-5; TCRdb names TRBD1, which stays unverified in the absence of DNA. The germline CDR1 and CDR2 sequences are DFQATT and SNEGSKA (reference sequence). CDR3 size: 15 residues. CDR3 region: CSARDLGQFHQPQHF.

The chain uses TRBV20-1 and TRBJ2-4; TCRdb indicates TRBD1, and absent DNA this call remains unverified. The V gene's germline CDR1 is DFQATT and CDR2 SNEGSKA (reference sequence). This CDR3 has 13 residues. The chain's CDR3 is CSALGQGKGIQYF.

V and J are TRBV6-2 or TRBV6-3 and TRBJ1-5; the TCRdb call, TRBD1, lacks DNA for checking. The CDR3 sequence is 15 residues long. Germline assignment: CDR1 MNHEY and CDR2 SVGEGT. The CDR3 sequence is CASNQWGVGNQPQHF.

This chain connects TRBV5-1 to TRBJ2-3. Looked up from germline, CDR1 is SGHRS and CDR2 is YFSETQ. The CDR3 consists of 15 residues. Here the CDR3 reads CASSSMSSFADTQYF.

The CDR3 region is CASSYAIGGGLSGNTIYF. The gene calls are TRBV6-2 or TRBV6-3 and TRBJ1-3. Germline-derived CDR1 and CDR2 are MNHEY and SVGEGT. This CDR3 is 18 amino acids long.

J is TRBJ1-2 and V is TRBV30; TCRdb reports TRBD1, a call that lacks DNA to check it against. The CDR3 is made up of 12 amino acids. The V gene's germline CDR1 is GTSNPN and CDR2 SVGIG (reference sequence). The CDR3 loop reads CAWTQTGRGYTF.

The chain carries TRBV25-1 and TRBJ2-3. Germline V gene data show CDR1 as MGHDK and CDR2 as SYGVNS. This CDR3 has 15 residues. The CDR3 sequence is CASSEWLVNWDTQYF.

The chain is built from TRBV16 and TRBJ1-5. Germline V lookup: CDR1 KGHSY, CDR2 FQNENV. The CDR3 contains 14 residues. The CDR3 sequence is CASSPQGPNQPQHF.

This chain connects TRBV3-1 to TRBJ2-1; the D call of TRBD1 rests on TCRdb alone, since no DNA is present to check it. Germline V gene lookup returns CDR1 LGHDT and CDR2 YNNKEL (reference sequence). The CDR3 runs to 16 residues. The chain's CDR3 is CASSQVGGQGANEQFF.

This chain joins TRBV5-1 and TRBJ1-1; the D gene TCRdb calls, TRBD1, cannot be checked with no DNA. The CDR3 loop spans 18 amino acids. Germline assignment: CDR1 SGHRS and CDR2 YFSETQ. The CDR3 sequence is CASSLRGRLPILNTEAFF.

The genes are TRBV4-1 and TRBJ2-2; TCRdb indicates TRBD1, and absent DNA this call remains unverified. CDR1 MGHRA and CDR2 YSYEKL come from the germline V gene. CDR3 length: 16 residues. The CDR3 sequence: CASSQLGQGDTGELFF.

The V and J genes are TRBV10-2 and TRBJ2-2; TCRdb's D call of TRBD2 is untestable without DNA. Looked up from germline, CDR1 is WSHSY and CDR2 is SAAADI. The CDR3 sequence is 16 residues long. CDR3 amino acids: CASTESASGLTGELFF.

The chain is built from TRBV6-5 and TRBJ2-3. The CDR3 is made up of 14 amino acids. Germline lookup yields CDR1 MNHEY and CDR2 SVGAGI. The CDR3 sequence: CASSYSMVDATQYF.

V usage is TRBV10-1 and J usage is TRBJ2-3. The CDR3 totals 13 residues. Germline assignment: CDR1 WNHNN and CDR2 SYGVQD (reference sequence). The CDR3 spells CASSGFPADTQYF.

This chain uses TRBV20-1 with TRBJ2-1; TCRdb selects TRBD1, and the lack of DNA leaves this call unchecked. There are 12 residues in the CDR3. Germline-derived CDR1 and CDR2 are DFQATT and SNEGSKA (reference sequence). Here the CDR3 reads CSAPGIYNEQFF.

V and J are TRBV7-2 and TRBJ2-2. The CDR3 is 16 residues long. The germline V gene encodes CDR1 SGHTA and CDR2 FQGNSA. CDR3 residues: CASSSRTSGRPGELFF.